This TCR beta chain originates from a study of T cells in Graves' hyperthyroidism and ophthalmopathy. From RNA transcripts, TCR beta CDR3 regions were amplified. TCR CDR3 underwent first-round RT-PCR with the HTBI primer set. TCRdb fed the multiplex PCR reads into MiXCR, producing one record per CDR3 protein. This table holds more than 500,000 distinct CDR3 sequences, roughly a sixth found once. This clonotype was counted a few times. The authors obtained PBMCs from roughly 10 ml of fresh peripheral blood. Germline-derived CDR1 and CDR2 are SGHTA and FQGNSA. Trimming removed 6 bases from V and 15 bases from J; junction bases left unmatched: 11. This CDR3 region has 12 residues.

The sample taken for sequencing was blood. The TCR comes from a woman in her twenties or thirties with Graves' ophthalmopathy. This chain joins TRBV7-2 and TRBJ2-1; TRBD2 aligns across 7 bases. The CDR3, as DNA: TGTGCCAGCAGTCGGGACTACAGCATAACGTTCTTC. This sequence encodes CASSRDYSITFF.